This record covers a single T cell receptor beta chain. The data stem from a study of blood T cell repertoires in COVID-19. Study as a whole: Collection of acute and convalescent COVID-19 samples took place in the United States, Italy and Spain. Nucleic acid was either cDNA or gDNA, and it came from T cells, B-cell-depleted T cells, or PBMCs.

In the authors' methods: Amplification with reference gene primers provided the estimates of nucleated cell counts. The repertoire was sequenced with immunoSEQ multiplex PCR; TCRdb's copy has only in-frame clones and lacks some. That table is the source of V, J and clone size, and D and trimming were worked out from the DNA. Seen here are some 45,000 clones, over 75% observed once, and the top ten hold roughly 13%. The CDR3 totals 12 residues. Trimming took 6 bases from V and 8 from J, leaving 11 bases between them. Germline CDR1 SGHTA, CDR2 FQGNSA. V and J are TRBV7-2 and TRBJ1-3; D is ambiguous. This sequence was found in a human donor in a cohort sampled during active COVID-19. Sequences were obtained from peripheral blood. The CDR3 DNA is TGTGCCAGCAGTCGTCCTCCTGACACCATATATTTT. This encodes CASSRPPDTIYF.